This T cell receptor beta chain emerged from a study of blood T cells in healthy people across ages. The wider study: About one barcoded beta molecule per two T cells was captured by template switching. Study outcomes and limitations: TCR beta diversity correlated strongly with naive T cell percentage. Long-lived donors exceeded aged donors in naive CD4+ cells and diversity.

Primers used in a second PCR of roughly 7 to 12 cycles were a sample-barcoded 5' primer and a J-beta primer mix. Researchers report that a template-switch adaptor with 12 random nucleotides tagged each cDNA molecule. Each CDR3 protein gets one entry after TCRdb re-called the 5' RACE reads with MiXCR. The repertoire holds more than 1.4 million distinct CDR3 sequences, with around 39% as singletons. Details on this clonotype: Its antigen is unknown.

Germline V gene lookup returns CDR1 MDHEN and CDR2 SYDVKM. The trim removed 1 base at V and 2 bases at J, leaving 14 bases unmatched. The CDR3 covers 18 residues. The TCR sequence derives from a woman aged 18-29 years in good health. Sequenced material: blood. The V gene is TRBV28, the J gene TRBJ2-7; 7 nucleotides match TRBD1. Here the CDR3 reads CASSLSVPKGASPYEQYF. For the CDR3, the DNA is TGTGCCAGCAGTTTATCGGTACCCAAGGGGGCCTCCCCCTACGAGCAGTACTTC.